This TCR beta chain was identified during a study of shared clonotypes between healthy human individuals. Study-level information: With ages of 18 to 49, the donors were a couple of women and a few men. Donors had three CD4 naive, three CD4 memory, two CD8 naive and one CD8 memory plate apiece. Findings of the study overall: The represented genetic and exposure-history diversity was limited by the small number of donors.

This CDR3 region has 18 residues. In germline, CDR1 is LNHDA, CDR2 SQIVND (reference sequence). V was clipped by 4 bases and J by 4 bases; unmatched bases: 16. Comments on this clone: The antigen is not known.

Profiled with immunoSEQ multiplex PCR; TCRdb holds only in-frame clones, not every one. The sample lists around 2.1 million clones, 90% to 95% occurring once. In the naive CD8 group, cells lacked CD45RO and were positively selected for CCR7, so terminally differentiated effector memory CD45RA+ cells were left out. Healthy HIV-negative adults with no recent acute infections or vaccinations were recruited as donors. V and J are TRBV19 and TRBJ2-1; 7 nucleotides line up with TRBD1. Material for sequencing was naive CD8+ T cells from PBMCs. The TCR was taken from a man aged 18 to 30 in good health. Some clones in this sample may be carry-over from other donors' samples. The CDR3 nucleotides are TGTGCCAGTAGTAGCCTCACAGGGGTCCCGACGCGGTACAATGAGCAGTTCTTC. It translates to CASSSLTGVPTRYNEQFF.